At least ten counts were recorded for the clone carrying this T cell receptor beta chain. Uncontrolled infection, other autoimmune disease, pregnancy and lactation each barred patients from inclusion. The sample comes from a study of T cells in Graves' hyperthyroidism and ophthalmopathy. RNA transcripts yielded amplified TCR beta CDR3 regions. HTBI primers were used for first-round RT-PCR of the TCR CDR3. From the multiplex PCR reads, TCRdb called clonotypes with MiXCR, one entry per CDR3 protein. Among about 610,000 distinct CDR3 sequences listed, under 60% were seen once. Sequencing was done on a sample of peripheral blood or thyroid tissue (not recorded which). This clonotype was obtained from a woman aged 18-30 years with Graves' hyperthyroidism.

CDR3 amino acids: CSVTQGRNTGELFF. The CDR3, as DNA: TGCAGCGTTACCCAGGGGAGGAACACCGGGGAGCTGTTTTTT. The chain recombines TRBV29-1 with TRBJ2-2; maybe TRBD1 (6 bases). Per germline, CDR1 SQVTM and CDR2 ANQGSEA. This CDR3 contains 14 residues. Trimming took off 5 bases at V and 1 base at J, with 11 bases between the two ends.